This is a list of T cell receptor beta chains from one sample in a study of shared clonotypes between healthy human individuals. The repertoire was sequenced with immunoSEQ multiplex PCR; TCRdb's copy has only in-frame clones and lacks some. This table holds 300,000 to 400,000 clones, about nine tenths found once. Input material: memory CD8+ T cells sorted from blood. The receptors stem from a man between 18 and 35 years old in good health. CDR3s include the opening cysteine and the closing phenylalanine or tryptophan. D genes are given only for firm matches. Some rows have no size entry. The others give once, few or many, or a class for an expanded clone.

>-|TRBD2|TRBJ2-3|TRBV7-6
TGTGCCAGCAGCTTAGGGCCGGAGTGGGGTAGCGGGGGAGTGGCAAATACGCAGTATTTT
CASSLGPEWGSGGVANTQYF
>-|-|TRBJ1-4|TRBV19
TGTGCCAGTAGCCCCCGCCGGGCCCCTGAAAAACTGTTTTTT
CASSPRRAPEKLFF
>-|-|TRBJ2-1|TRBV11-2
TGTGCCAGCAGCTTAGTGGCGGATGAGCAGTTCTTC
CASSLVADEQFF
>-|-|TRBJ2-1|TRBV6-1
TGTGCCAGCAGACCCGGGACCCCAAGCAATGAGCAGTTCTTC
CASRPGTPSNEQFF
>-|TRBD1|TRBJ2-2|TRBV10-1
TGCGCCAGCAGGGGACAGGACGGCACCGGGGAGCTGTTTTTT
CASRGQDGTGELFF
>-|-|TRBJ2-2|TRBV6-5
TGTGCCAGCAGTTACTCACGAGGGGGGGAGCTGTTTTTT
CASSYSRGGELFF
>few|-|TRBJ2-5|TRBV5-6
TGTGCCAGCAGCTTGTGGGGTTCCAGGCTACCTGGTTCAGAGACCCAGTACTTC
CASSLWGSRLPGSETQYF
>-|TRBD2|TRBJ2-1|TRBV6-1
TGTGCCAGCAGTGCGTCTAGCGGGAGGGCCCCCGATGAGCAGTTCTTC
CASSASSGRAPDEQFF
>-|-|TRBJ2-7|TRBV15
TGTGCCACCAGCAGAGACAGGCCTTCATCCTACGAGCAGTACTTC
CATSRDRPSSYEQYF
>-|-|TRBJ2-7|TRBV29-1
TGCAGCGTTGATTGGGGGTACGAGCAGTACTTC
CSVDWGYEQYF
>-|-|TRBJ2-3|TRBV4-3
TGCGCCAGCAGCCAAGATTGGCGGGGCGCCCCAGGGGACACGCAGTATTTT
CASSQDWRGAPGDTQYF
>-|TRBD1|TRBJ1-5|TRBV27
TGTGCCAGTGGAACCGGGACAGGGGGAATAAGTCAGCCCCAGCATTTT
CASGTGTGGISQPQHF
>-|-|TRBJ2-7|TRBV6-5
TGTGCCAGCAGTCCGTACACGGAAAACGACGAGCAGTACTTC
CASSPYTENDEQYF
>-|-|TRBJ2-1|TRBV25-1
TGTGCCAGCAGTGTGGGATATGGGAATGAGCAGTTCTTC
CASSVGYGNEQFF